This entry lists 20 T cell receptor beta chains sequenced from one sample in a study of identical twins. TCRdb processed the 5' RACE reads anew with MiXCR; each CDR3 protein has one entry. Here the sample spans 450,000 or so distinct CDR3 sequences, 13% to 15% being singletons. This sample was also put to use in a study of yellow fever vaccine responses in identical twins.

The sample comprised CD4+ T cells sorted from blood. Source of these receptors: a woman under 30 in good health.

This clonotype occurred a few times. The genes are TRBV5-1 and TRBJ2-6, with TRBD1 matching over 7 bases. The trim removed 4 bases at V and 0 bases at J, leaving 4 bases unmatched. Germline values: CDR1 SGHRS, CDR2 YFSETQ. CDR3 length: 16 residues. For the CDR3, the DNA is TGCGCCAGCAGCCCTACAGGGGACTCTGGGGCCAACGTCCTGACTTTC. It specifies CASSPTGDSGANVLTF.

The V gene is TRBV20-1, the J gene TRBJ2-1; 9 bases are a match to TRBD2. Germline V gene data show CDR1 as DFQATT and CDR2 as SNEGSKA (reference sequence). J was trimmed by 6 bases and V by 1 base; bases with no gene match: 7. CDR3 length equals 15 residues. Here the CDR3 reads CSARVSGSWGNEQFF. CDR3 bases: TGCAGTGCTAGAGTTAGCGGGAGCTGGGGCAATGAGCAGTTCTTC.

This clonotype has ten or more counts. V and J are TRBV5-1 and TRBJ2-2; D call uncertain. Germline CDR1 SGHRS, CDR2 YFSETQ. This CDR3 has 13 amino acids. The V end was cut by 0 bases, the J end by 4 bases, with 4 bases between. Here the CDR3 DNA reads TGCGCCAGCAGCTTGGCAGTCACCGGGGAGCTGTTTTTT. Protein: CASSLAVTGELFF.

This clonotype has only a few counts. V usage is TRBV9 and J usage is TRBJ2-3; weak D call: TRBD2 (6 bases). The ends were cut back, 4 bases at V and 4 bases at J, with 16 bases in the middle. In germline, CDR1 is SGDLS, CDR2 YYNGEE. This CDR3 has 15 residues. CDR3 coding DNA: TGTGCCAGCAGCCCCCCGACTAGTTTTGCAGATACGCAGTATTTT. Amino acid sequence: CASSPPTSFADTQYF.

This chain links TRBV12-3 or TRBV12-4 with TRBJ1-1; D not certain. This CDR3 has 13 residues. V dropped 1 base and J dropped 6 bases, with 9 bases sitting between them. Written as DNA, the CDR3 is TGTGCCAGCAGTTTAGGCCGGCCCGCTGAAGCTTTCTTT. Amino acids: CASSLGRPAEAFF.

This chain links TRBV10-3 with TRBJ2-1, with D unresolved. This CDR3 has 12 amino acids. The germline V gene has CDR1 ENHRY and CDR2 SYGVKD. Trimming pared 10 bases from V and 7 bases from J, leaving 14 bases between. The CDR3 DNA sequence: TGTGCCACAAGTCCCACGAGGAATGAGCAGTTCTTC. Translation: CATSPTRNEQFF.

This clonotype was picked up one time. The J gene is TRBJ2-5, the V gene TRBV20-1, with no clear D. Germline lookup yields CDR1 DFQATT and CDR2 SNEGSKA (reference sequence). V lost 2 bases, J lost 1 base, and 11 bases lay in between. CDR3 length: 14 amino acids. The CDR3 bases are TGCAGTGCTAGAATTCTCCAAACCCAAGAGACCCAGTACTTC. Encoded protein: CSARILQTQETQYF.

The J gene is TRBJ2-3, the V gene TRBV12-3 or TRBV12-4; 12 bases align to TRBD2. After removal of 10 bases from V and 6 bases from J, the junction contained 20 bases not matched to a gene. The CDR3 is 18 amino acids. As DNA, the CDR3 is TGTGCCATCAGCCCGCTTCCAGGACTAGCGGGATCTCCGGATACGCAGTATTTT. This encodes CAISPLPGLAGSPDTQYF.

V and J are TRBV28 and TRBJ2-7, with 7 bases lining up with TRBD1. The length of the CDR3 is 14 residues. Unmatched junction bases numbered 6, after V lost 7 bases and J lost 0 bases. CDR1 MDHEN and CDR2 SYDVKM come from the germline V gene. The CDR3 bases are TGTGCCAGCACCCGGGACAGTAGCTCCTACGAGCAGTACTTC. It codes for CASTRDSSSYEQYF.

This clonotype was recorded a few times. This chain connects TRBV28 to TRBJ2-7, with 9 bases fitting TRBD2. The germline gives CDR1 MDHEN, CDR2 SYDVKM. The CDR3 consists of 15 residues. The junction had 4 bases not matched to a gene; V was cut back by 0 bases and J by 4 bases. As DNA, the CDR3 is TGTGCCAGCAGTTTATGGAAGCGGGGGGCATACGAGCAGTACTTC. This codes for CASSLWKRGAYEQYF.

The chain carries TRBV5-6 and TRBJ2-5; TRBD2 is a possible D gene (5 bases). Trimming cost V 2 bases and J 4 bases, with 15 bases left between them. Germline CDR1 SGHDT, CDR2 YYEEEE. The CDR3 is 15 amino acids. The CDR3 region is CASSLFPIGGETQYF. In nucleotides, the CDR3 is TGTGCCAGCAGCTTATTCCCTATCGGAGGAGAGACCCAGTACTTC.

This chain uses TRBV5-4 with TRBJ1-2; 10 bases map to TRBD1. The CDR3 length is 18 residues. CDR1 and CDR2 from the germline V gene are SGHNT and YYREEE (reference sequence). V gave up 2 bases and J gave up 4 bases; unmatched junction bases: 14. CDR3 nucleotides: TGTGCCAGCAGCTTTCCAGGGACAGGGGCCGATTTAACCTATGGCTACACCTTC. This encodes CASSFPGTGADLTYGYTF.

This clonotype was observed many times. V and J are TRBV7-2 and TRBJ2-7; TRBD1 matches at 7 bases. The CDR3 contains 15 residues. Germline V lookup: CDR1 SGHTA, CDR2 FQGNSA. J was trimmed by 0 bases and V by 5 bases; bases with no gene match: 7. CDR3 DNA sequence: TGTGCCAGCAGCCTCGGGACAGTGGGCTCCTACGAGCAGTACTTC. Translated: CASSLGTVGSYEQYF.

This clonotype was recorded many times. This chain joins TRBV5-1 and TRBJ2-7, with D perhaps matching TRBD1 or TRBD2 (5 bases each). The ends were cut back, 4 bases at V and 0 bases at J, with 17 bases in the middle. This CDR3 comprises 16 residues. CDR1 is SGHRS, CDR2 YFSETQ, per germline. The CDR3 loop reads CASSLGVMVNSYEQYF. The CDR3 coding sequence is TGCGCCAGCAGCCTGGGGGTTATGGTAAACTCCTACGAGCAGTACTTC.

The chain employs TRBV12-3 or TRBV12-4 and TRBJ2-1; tentative D call: TRBD2 (6 bases). This CDR3 has 16 amino acids. V was pared by 6 bases and J by 2 bases, with 17 bases between. CDR3: CASRRTGTGAYNEQFF. DNA for the CDR3: TGTGCCAGCAGGCGCACCGGGACTGGGGCCTACAATGAGCAGTTCTTC.

This clonotype was seen more than once but under ten times. The rearrangement uses TRBV7-9 and TRBJ2-1, with a possible D match to TRBD1 (6 bases). With 2 bases removed from V and 6 bases from J, the gap between germline ends came to 14 bases. Germline V gene lookup returns CDR1 SEHNR and CDR2 FQNEAQ (reference sequence). CDR3 size: 15 residues. The CDR3 DNA is TGTGCCAGCAGCTTATGGGACAAAAGGGGCAATGAGCAGTTCTTC. Translated, it gives CASSLWDKRGNEQFF.

The CDR3 nucleotides are TGTGCCAGCAGCCCTACAAGGCGACAGGGCGGCACAGATACGCAGTATTTT. Protein sequence: CASSPTRRQGGTDTQYF. The chain has TRBV11-2 and TRBJ2-3, with TRBD1 matching over 7 bases. Losses at the gene ends were 5 bases for V and 1 base for J; bases not matched to a gene: 12. The length of the CDR3 is 17 residues. Germline V lookup: CDR1 SGHAT, CDR2 FQNNGV.

The gene calls are TRBV20-1 and TRBJ2-1, with 10 bases aligning to TRBD2. Germline CDR1 reads DFQATT; CDR2 reads SNEGSKA (reference sequence). V lost 0 bases and J lost 0; bases outside the gene matches: 8. The CDR3 sequence is 18 residues long. The CDR3 region is CSARDSGGPFSSYNEQFF. The DNA for the CDR3 is TGCAGTGCTAGAGATAGCGGGGGGCCTTTCAGCTCCTACAATGAGCAGTTCTTC.

This chain uses TRBV11-2 with TRBJ2-1, with TRBD2 identical over 9 bases. The CDR3 is 16 amino acids. Trimming at V came to 0 bases and at J to 7 bases, leaving 7 bases not matched to a gene. CDR1 is SGHAT and CDR2 is FQNNGV in the germline V gene. The CDR3 region has the DNA TGTGCCAGCAGCTTAGATATCCGTGCGGGGGGGAATGAGCAGTTCTTC. Translating it yields CASSLDIRAGGNEQFF.

At least ten counts were recorded for this clonotype. V is TRBV20-1 and J is TRBJ2-5; the D gene could be TRBD1 or TRBD2 (5 bases each). V gave up 3 bases and J gave up 3 bases, with 17 bases separating them. This CDR3 contains 15 residues. Germline-derived CDR1 and CDR2 are DFQATT and SNEGSKA (reference sequence). This CDR3 reads CSASGPGRGEETQYF. DNA of the CDR3: TGCAGTGCTAGTGGCCCAGGGAGAGGGGAAGAGACCCAGTACTTC.